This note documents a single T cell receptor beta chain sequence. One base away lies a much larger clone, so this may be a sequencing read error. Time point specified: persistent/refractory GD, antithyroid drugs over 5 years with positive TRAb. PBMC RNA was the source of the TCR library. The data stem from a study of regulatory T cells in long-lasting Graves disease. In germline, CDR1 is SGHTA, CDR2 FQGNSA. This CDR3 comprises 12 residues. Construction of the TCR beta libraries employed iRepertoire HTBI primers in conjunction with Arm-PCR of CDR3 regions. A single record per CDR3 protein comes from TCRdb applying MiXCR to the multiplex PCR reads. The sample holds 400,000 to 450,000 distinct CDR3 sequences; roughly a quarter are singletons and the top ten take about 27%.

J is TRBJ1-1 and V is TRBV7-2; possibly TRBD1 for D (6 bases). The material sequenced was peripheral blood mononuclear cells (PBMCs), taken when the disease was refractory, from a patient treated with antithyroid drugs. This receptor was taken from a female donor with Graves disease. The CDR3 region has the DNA TGTGCCAGCAGCCCGACAGGCTCTGAAGCTCTCTTT. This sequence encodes CASSPTGSEALF.